The clone carrying this T cell receptor beta chain has more than one count but fewer than ten. There are 13 residues in the CDR3. Germline CDR1 and CDR2: SQVTM and ANQGSEA. V dropped 6 bases and J dropped 0 bases, with 12 bases sitting between them. Authors' methods: Amplification with reference gene primers provided the estimates of nucleated cell counts. TCRdb's table, derived via immunoSEQ multiplex PCR, lists solely in-frame clones and lacks some. V and J calls and clone size are copied from that table; D and trimming were computed from the DNA. The data contain 95,000 to 150,000 clones, about 82% of them singletons. The data are from a study of blood T cell repertoires in COVID-19. About the study: Samples came from the United States, Italy and Spain, spanning acute and convalescent COVID-19. Nucleic acid was either cDNA or gDNA, and it came from T cells, B-cell-depleted T cells, or PBMCs.

The clonotype comes from a human donor in a cohort sampled during active COVID-19. The chain joins TRBV29-1 to TRBJ2-7; a weak D match, TRBD1 (7 bases). Input material: peripheral blood. CDR3 residues: CSVGGQNSYEQYF. DNA for the CDR3: TGCAGCGTCGGGGGACAGAACTCCTACGAGCAGTACTTC.